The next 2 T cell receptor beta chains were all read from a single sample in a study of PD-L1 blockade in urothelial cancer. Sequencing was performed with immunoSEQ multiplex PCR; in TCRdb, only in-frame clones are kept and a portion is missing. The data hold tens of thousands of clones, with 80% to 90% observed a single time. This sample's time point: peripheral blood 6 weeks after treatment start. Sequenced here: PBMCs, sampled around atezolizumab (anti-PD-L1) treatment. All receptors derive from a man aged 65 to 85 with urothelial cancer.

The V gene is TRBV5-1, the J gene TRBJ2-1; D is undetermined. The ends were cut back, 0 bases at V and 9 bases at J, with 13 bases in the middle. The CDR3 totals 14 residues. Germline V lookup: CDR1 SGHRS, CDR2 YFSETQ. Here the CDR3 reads CASSLDELSGEQFF. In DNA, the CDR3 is TGCGCCAGCAGCTTGGATGAATTGTCCGGTGAGCAGTTCTTC.

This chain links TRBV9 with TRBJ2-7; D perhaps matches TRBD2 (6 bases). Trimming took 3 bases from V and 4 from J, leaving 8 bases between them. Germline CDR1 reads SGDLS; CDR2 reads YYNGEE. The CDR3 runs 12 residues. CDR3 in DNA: TGTGCCAGCAGCGCCCGGGGGTACGAGCAGTACTTC. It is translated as CASSARGYEQYF.